Following are 4 T cell receptor beta chains from one sample sequenced in a study of T cell responses to AZD1222 COVID-19 vaccine. Generated by immunoSEQ multiplex PCR, the TCRdb table keeps only in-frame clones and is missing some. The table includes around 99,000 clones, approximately 90% detected once. Sequencing was performed on peripheral blood, taken on day 0 of AZD1222 vaccination. The source is an adult in good health.

The rearrangement uses TRBV4-2 and TRBJ2-2; TRBD2 is a possible D gene (7 bases). The V gene lost 11 bases and the J gene lost 1 base, with 17 bases spanning the gap. This CDR3 is 15 amino acids long. The germline gives CDR1 LGHNA, CDR2 YNFKEQ. In nucleotides, the CDR3 is TGTGCCCGCCGGGGAGGGGGGCAGAACACCGGGGAGCTGTTTTTT. This translates into CARRGGGQNTGELFF.

This chain links TRBV19 with TRBJ1-1, with D maybe TRBD1 (5 bases). Trimming stripped 7 bases from V and 4 bases from J, with 13 bases between. The length of the CDR3 is 13 residues. CDR1 and CDR2 (germline): LNHDA, SQIVND (reference sequence). The CDR3 coding sequence is TGTGCCAGTAATCCCTTTGGGGGCACTGAAGCTTTCTTT. Protein: CASNPFGGTEAFF.

The chain has TRBV29-1 and TRBJ1-1, with D possibly being TRBD1 (6 bases). CDR1 SQVTM and CDR2 ANQGSEA come from the germline V gene. The CDR3 runs 12 residues. V was pared by 5 bases and J by 1 base, with 8 bases between. CDR3 DNA sequence: TGCAGCGTTTCGACAGGGAACACTGAAGCTTTCTTT. It is translated as CSVSTGNTEAFF.

This chain connects TRBV6-6 to TRBJ2-1; 7 nucleotides agree with TRBD2. This CDR3 is 14 amino acids long. The germline V gene has CDR1 MNHNY and CDR2 SVGAGI (reference sequence). The V segment lost 11 bases and the J segment 4 bases; nucleotides outside the gene matches: 11. In nucleotides, the CDR3 is TGTGCCTGCAAAAGCGGGGTTGTTTACAATGAGCAGTTCTTC. Protein sequence: CACKSGVVYNEQFF.